This TCR beta chain was sequenced during a study of blood T cell repertoires in COVID-19. Across the study: Material from acute and convalescent COVID-19 was sourced from the United States, Italy and Spain.

Germline V gives CDR1 MGHRA, CDR2 YSYEKL. Unmatched junction bases numbered 6, after V lost 3 bases and J lost 5 bases. The CDR3 length is 15 residues. In the authors' workflow: Reference gene primer amplification yielded estimated nucleated cell counts. Produced via immunoSEQ multiplex PCR; TCRdb's table is partial and in-frame only. V, J and clone size were drawn from that table, and D and trimming were deduced from the DNA. The repertoire holds roughly 70,000 clones, with about 89% as singletons. This receptor was obtained from a man aged 45-65 years with active COVID-19. The sample taken for sequencing was peripheral blood. This chain joins TRBV4-1 and TRBJ2-1, with 8 bases matching TRBD2. CDR3 sequence reads: CASSHPGRGNNEQFF. CDR3 nucleotide sequence: TGCGCCAGCAGCCACCCCGGGAGGGGGAACAATGAGCAGTTCTTC.